At least ten counts were recorded for the clone carrying this T cell receptor (beta chain). Its specificity is not known. The data were obtained in a study of T cells in Graves' hyperthyroidism and ophthalmopathy. Study-level results: Clonotypes that were expanded in thyroid above 0.001 mostly appeared in blood too.

From RNA transcripts, TCR beta CDR3 regions were amplified. HTBI primers were the set used in a first-round RT-PCR of the TCR CDR3. TCRdb analysed the multiplex PCR reads with MiXCR anew, one entry per CDR3 protein. The sample has about 560,000 distinct CDR3 sequences, approximately 15% seen once. Germline CDR1 WSHSY, CDR2 SAAADI. V lost 4 bases, J lost 0 bases, and 11 bases lay in between. The CDR3 contains 15 residues. The chain employs TRBV10-2 and TRBJ2-3; perhaps TRBD2 as D (7 bases). The TCR was taken from a woman aged 25 to 39 with Graves' hyperthyroidism. Input material: blood. The CDR3 nucleotides read TGCGCCAGCAGTGGGGGGAGGGGGAGCACAGATACGCAGTATTTT. Amino acid sequence: CASSGGRGSTDTQYF.